The source of this TCR beta chain is a study of T cell responses to AZD1222 COVID-19 vaccine. Overall study results and limits: Nearly half of spike-specific TCRs reportedly target variant regions that are unmutated in the B.1.351 and B.1.1.7 variants.

Profiling relied on immunoSEQ multiplex PCR, and the TCRdb table lists in-frame clones only, not all of them. The table lists about 150,000 clones, over 90% of them singletons. Comment on this clone: Its antigen is unknown.

The origin of this receptor is an adult in good health. The sample consisted of peripheral blood, taken on day 0 of AZD1222 vaccination.

The CDR3 reads CASRTTVNTEAFF. In nucleotides, the CDR3 is TGTGCCAGTAGAACCACAGTAAACACTGAAGCTTTCTTT. This rearrangement joins TRBV19 to TRBJ1-1; no clear D. Germline loops: CDR1 LNHDA, CDR2 SQIVND (reference sequence). The CDR3 is 13 residues long. Trimming left V 6 bases short and J 2 bases short, with 10 bases between.